A selection of T cell receptor beta chains follows, all from one sample in a study of blood T cell repertoires in COVID-19. Clones were read by immunoSEQ multiplex PCR, and TCRdb kept only the in-frame ones, dropping some. The sample lists 250,000 to 350,000 clones, approximately 86% seen once, with 2% to 2.5% in the top ten. Sequenced sample: peripheral blood. These TCRs come from a woman between 45 and 65 years old who had recovered from COVID-19. The CDR3 runs from the conserved cysteine through the conserved F or W. Each record gives: J gene, V gene, clone size, D gene, CDR3 protein, CDR3 DNA. D genes are given only for firm matches. A clone size is listed for some rows: how often the clone was seen (once, few, many), or a class if it is expanded.

TRBJ1-2,TRBV5-1,.,TRBD1,CASSLPRDRVTGYGYTF,TGCGCCAGCAGCTTGCCCAGGGACAGGGTCACTGGTTATGGCTACACCTTC
TRBJ2-7,TRBV11-2,.,TRBD1,CASSQGGPYEQYF,TGTGCCAGCAGCCAAGGGGGCCCCTACGAGCAGTACTTC
TRBJ1-2,TRBV4-1,few,.,CASSQGKLNYGYTF,TGCGCCAGCAGCCAAGGTAAACTTAACTATGGCTACACCTTC
TRBJ2-6,TRBV24-1,.,TRBD1,CATSDHGTVSGANVLTF,TGTGCCACCAGTGACCACGGGACAGTCTCTGGGGCCAACGTCCTGACTTTC
TRBJ1-1,TRBV19,.,.,CATLEGTEAFF,TGTGCCACCTTGGAGGGGACTGAAGCTTTCTTT
TRBJ1-3,TRBV5-1,.,.,CASSLYGGISGNTIYF,TGCGCCAGCAGCTTGTATGGGGGGATCTCTGGAAACACCATATATTTT
TRBJ2-1,TRBV19,.,.,CASSPTPSSSSYNEQFF,TGTGCCAGTAGTCCCACCCCAAGCTCGAGCTCCTACAATGAGCAGTTCTTC
TRBJ2-3,TRBV7-6,.,TRBD2,CASSLVVEDSLAGGETDTQYF,TGTGCCAGCAGCTTAGTCGTAGAGGATTCACTAGCGGGAGGAGAAACAGATACGCAGTATTTT
TRBJ2-1,TRBV30,.,.,CAWSVGLLEQFF,TGTGCCTGGAGTGTGGGGCTGCTTGAGCAGTTCTTC
TRBJ1-1,TRBV7-2,.,.,CASSLLEKAFF,TGTGCCAGCAGCTTATTAGAAAAAGCTTTCTTT
TRBJ2-1,TRBV11-1,.,TRBD2,CASQETGLGLNEQFF,TGTGCCAGCCAAGAGACGGGACTAGGGTTGAATGAGCAGTTCTTC
TRBJ1-2,TRBV28,once,.,CASSRDGGLYGYTF,TGTGCCAGCAGCAGGGACGGAGGGCTCTATGGCTACACCTTC
TRBJ2-5,TRBV11-2,few,TRBD2,CASSSGLAGGPGETQYF,TGTGCCAGCAGCTCGGGACTAGCGGGGGGGCCAGGGGAGACCCAGTACTTC
TRBJ2-7,TRBV30,.,.,CAYATLYATYEQYF,TGTGCCTATGCCACGCTCTACGCTACCTACGAGCAGTACTTC
TRBJ2-5,TRBV27,.,TRBD1,CASSPDRGPETQYF,TGTGCCAGCAGTCCTGACAGGGGACCAGAGACCCAGTACTTC
TRBJ1-4,TRBV15,.,.,CATSDSSGGGEKLFF,TGTGCCACCAGCGACAGTTCGGGCGGGGGTGAAAAACTGTTTTTT
TRBJ1-6,TRBV19,few,.,CASSIQGRESPLHF,TGTGCCAGTAGCATACAGGGCAGGGAATCACCCCTCCACTTT
TRBJ1-2,TRBV7-2,.,.,CASSLGGSGDSYGYTF,TGTGCCAGCAGCCTGGGTGGGTCGGGAGATAGCTATGGCTACACCTTC
TRBJ2-7,TRBV15,.,.,CATSRDGRGMDEQYF,TGTGCCACCAGCAGAGATGGTAGGGGGATGGACGAGCAGTACTTC
TRBJ2-7,TRBV27,.,.,CASSLTTGSSYEQYF,TGTGCCAGCAGTTTAACGACGGGGAGTTCCTACGAGCAGTACTTC
TRBJ2-5,TRBV4-1,.,.,CASSQEKSGAGRGTQYF,TGCGCCAGCAGCCAAGAAAAGTCAGGCGCGGGCCGCGGGACCCAGTACTTC
TRBJ2-7,TRBV3-1/TRBV3-2,once,TRBD1,CASSHPGQGAGEQYF,TGTGCCAGCAGCCATCCCGGACAGGGGGCAGGGGAGCAGTACTTC
TRBJ2-7,TRBV10-3,.,TRBD2,CAISEASGRYEQYF,TGTGCCATCAGTGAAGCTAGCGGGAGATACGAGCAGTACTTC
TRBJ1-2,TRBV12-3/TRBV12-4,.,TRBD1,CASSTRTGAGYTF,TGTGCCAGCAGTACACGGACAGGGGCTGGCTACACCTTC
TRBJ2-7,TRBV7-2,.,TRBD1,CASSPTGVQYF,TGTGCCAGCAGCCCTACAGGGGTACAGTACTTC
TRBJ2-7,TRBV4-3,.,TRBD2,CASSQAVGELAGDREQYF,TGCGCCAGCAGCCAAGCCGTCGGTGAGCTAGCGGGAGATCGAGAGCAGTACTTC
TRBJ1-5,TRBV6-2/TRBV6-3,few,TRBD1,CASSYSGTGGFGRQPQHF,TGTGCCAGCAGTTATTCCGGGACAGGGGGCTTCGGGCGTCAGCCCCAGCATTTT
TRBJ2-1,TRBV5-1,.,TRBD2,CASSLGTSGRSSYNEQFF,TGCGCCAGCAGCTTGGGGACTAGCGGGAGGAGCTCCTACAATGAGCAGTTCTTC
TRBJ1-2,TRBV5-4,many,TRBD1,CASSYMTGGFYGYTF,TGTGCCAGCAGCTATATGACAGGGGGCTTCTATGGCTACACCTTC
TRBJ1-6,TRBV28,few,.,CASSFAGSSYNSPLHF,TGTGCCAGCAGTTTCGCGGGGAGCTCCTATAATTCACCCCTCCACTTT
TRBJ2-1,TRBV7-2,.,TRBD2,CASSLELAGGRNEQFF,TGTGCCAGCAGCTTAGAATTAGCGGGGGGACGCAATGAGCAGTTCTTC
TRBJ2-7,TRBV7-8,many,.,CASSFSRIPYEQYF,TGTGCCAGCAGCTTTTCTAGGATCCCCTACGAGCAGTACTTC
TRBJ2-3,TRBV7-2,.,.,CASRGSGSSTDTQYF,TGTGCCAGCAGGGGTAGCGGCTCTAGCACAGATACGCAGTATTTT
TRBJ1-2,TRBV19,.,TRBD1,CASSPRTGLIYGYTF,TGTGCCAGTAGCCCTAGGACAGGGCTGATCTATGGCTACACCTTC
TRBJ2-7,TRBV12-3/TRBV12-4,.,TRBD1,CASSPRGTGEQYF,TGTGCCAGCAGTCCAAGGGGGACAGGGGAGCAGTACTTC
TRBJ2-7,TRBV6-5,.,.,CASSRVGYEQYF,TGTGCCAGCAGTCGCGTCGGCTACGAGCAGTACTTC
TRBJ2-7,TRBV3-1/TRBV3-2,.,.,CASSQEWATSYEQYF,TGTGCCAGCAGCCAAGAGTGGGCGACATCCTACGAGCAGTACTTC
TRBJ1-5,TRBV19,.,TRBD1,CASSTGQGRDQPQHF,TGTGCCAGTAGTACCGGACAGGGTAGGGATCAGCCCCAGCATTTT
TRBJ2-1,TRBV7-3,.,.,CASSLTRVGGEQFF,TGTGCCAGCAGCCTAACTAGGGTCGGGGGTGAGCAGTTCTTC
TRBJ1-1,TRBV7-2,.,TRBD1,CASSLVTGATEAFF,TGTGCCAGCAGCTTAGTGACAGGGGCCACTGAAGCTTTCTTT
TRBJ2-5,TRBV11-2,.,TRBD1,CASSSGQRETQYF,TGTGCCAGCAGCTCGGGACAGAGGGAGACCCAGTACTTC
TRBJ1-1,TRBV5-5,.,.,CASRYSPNTEAFF,TGTGCCAGCCGCTATAGCCCGAACACTGAAGCTTTCTTT
TRBJ2-3,TRBV9,.,TRBD1,CASSLGQLPDFTDTQYF,TGTGCCAGCAGCTTGGGACAGCTCCCCGACTTCACAGATACGCAGTATTTT
TRBJ1-2,TRBV5-1,once,TRBD1,CASSSGQGTYGYTF,TGCGCCAGCAGCTCGGGACAGGGGACCTATGGCTACACCTTC
TRBJ2-7,TRBV3-1/TRBV3-2,.,TRBD2,CASSPTARSGSHHEQYF,TGTGCCAGCAGCCCCACTGCTCGGAGCGGGAGTCACCACGAGCAGTACTTC